The T cell receptor (beta chain) under discussion was sequenced for a study of monozygotic twins with inflammatory bowel disease. Germline-derived CDR1 and CDR2 are MDHEN and SYDVKM. There are 15 residues in the CDR3. Making each TCR library took 3,000 to 4,500 ng of total RNA. No DNA is given; TCRdb re-called the 5' RACE reads and lists each CDR3 protein once. The record lists over 110,000 distinct CDR3 sequences, of which the ten most abundant hold about 2.6%. V and J are TRBV28 and TRBJ2-2; TCRdb gives TRBD1 as the D gene, but with no DNA this cannot be confirmed. This TCR derives from a human donor with ulcerative colitis or Crohn's disease, or a healthy co-twin of an affected twin (not recorded which). The sample taken for sequencing was blood. The CDR3: CASSFSTWGTGELFF.